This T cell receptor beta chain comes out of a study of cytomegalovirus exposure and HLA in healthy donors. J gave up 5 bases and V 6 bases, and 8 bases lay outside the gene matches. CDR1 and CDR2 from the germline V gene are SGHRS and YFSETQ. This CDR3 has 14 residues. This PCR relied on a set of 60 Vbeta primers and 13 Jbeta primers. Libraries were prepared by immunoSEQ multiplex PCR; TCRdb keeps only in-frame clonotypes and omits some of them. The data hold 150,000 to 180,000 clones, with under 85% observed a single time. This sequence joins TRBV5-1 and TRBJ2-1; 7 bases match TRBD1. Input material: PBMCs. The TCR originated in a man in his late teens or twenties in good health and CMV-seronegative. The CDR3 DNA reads TGCGCCAGCACCTTACAGGGGTTCGACAATGAGCAGTTCTTC. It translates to CASTLQGFDNEQFF.